This T cell receptor beta chain is from a study of radiotherapy plus CTLA-4 blockade in lung cancer. Produced via immunoSEQ multiplex PCR; TCRdb's table is partial and in-frame only. Here the sample spans tens of thousands of clones, 60% to 85% being singletons. The junction had 10 bases not matched to a gene; V was cut back by 5 bases and J by 6 bases. This CDR3 has 14 residues. In germline, CDR1 is MNHNS, CDR2 SASEGT. The J gene is TRBJ2-7, the V gene TRBV6-1, with TRBD1 identical over 7 bases. The material sequenced was peripheral blood, taken from a patient treated with radiotherapy plus ipilimumab. The receptor's source is a human donor with non-small cell lung cancer who had a partial response to radiotherapy plus ipilimumab. Some clones in this sample may be carry-over from other donors' samples. The CDR3 DNA is TGTGCCAGCAGTACGGGACAGCCCGGAGGCGAGCAGTACTTC. Protein: CASSTGQPGGEQYF.